Listed here is a single T cell receptor (beta chain). Antigen: not known. The V gene's germline CDR1 is LNHDA and CDR2 SQIVND (reference sequence). The J segment lost 5 bases and the V segment lost 3 bases, leaving 3 bases of the junction unmatched. The CDR3 contains 14 residues. These data are taken from a study of T cell responses to AZD1222 COVID-19 vaccine. Study-wide findings and caveats: Donors skewed white British and female; clonal diversity was possibly underestimated. AZD1222 recipients seropositive at baseline numbered only six or seven.

The data were produced by immunoSEQ multiplex PCR, yet TCRdb's version contains in-frame clones alone and is incomplete. The sample has 150,000 to 180,000 clones; less than 90% are singletons. V is TRBV19 and J is TRBJ2-3; 9 bases are shared with TRBD1. Specimen: peripheral blood, collected on day 0 of MenACWY control vaccination. The sequence derives from an adult in good health. This CDR3 is CASSIGTGLDTQYF. CDR3 coding DNA: TGTGCCAGTAGTATCGGGACAGGGTTAGATACGCAGTATTTT.